These 21 T cell receptor beta chains were all obtained from the same sample, sequenced in a study of cytomegalovirus exposure and HLA in healthy donors. Primers included in the PCR were 60 Vbeta and 13 Jbeta primers. The assay was immunoSEQ multiplex PCR, and TCRdb's table has in-frame clones only and misses some. The sample has around 200,000 clones, 79% seen once; the top ten hold roughly 4.5%. The sample taken for sequencing was PBMCs. The receptors were sampled from a woman between 25 and 40 years old in good health and CMV-seropositive.

The chain carries TRBV5-1 and TRBJ2-1; perhaps TRBD2 as D (7 bases). Germline CDR1 is SGHRS and CDR2 is YFSETQ. Trimming pared 0 bases from V and 14 bases from J, leaving 9 bases between. The CDR3 is 11 residues long. CDR3: CASSLGGGEFF. The CDR3 nucleotides read TGCGCCAGCAGCTTGGGCGGGGGCGAGTTCTTC. The entire variable domain, with the rest obtained from reference TRBV5-1 and TRBJ2-1, is as follows: KAGVTQTPRYLIKTRGQQVTLSCSPISGHRSVSWYQQTPGQGLQFLFEYFSETQRNKGNFPGRFSGRQFSNSRSEMNVSTLELGDSALYLCASSLGGGEFFGPGTRLTVL.

This clone was seen ten or more times. This chain uses TRBV11-2 with TRBJ2-2; 7 positions match TRBD1. With 4 bases clipped from V and 0 bases from J, the junction kept 2 bases outside the gene matches. This CDR3 has 15 residues. Per germline, CDR1 SGHAT and CDR2 FQNNGV. DNA for the CDR3: TGTGCCAGCAGCTACGGGACAGCGAACACCGGGGAGCTGTTTTTT. It codes for CASSYGTANTGELFF.

The rearrangement uses TRBV9 and TRBJ2-7; TRBD1 agrees at 8 bases. V lost 0 bases, J lost 5 bases, and 7 bases stayed unmatched. CDR3 length equals 15 residues. Germline V gene data show CDR1 as SGDLS and CDR2 as YYNGEE. The CDR3 protein is CASSVEGRGLNEQYF. The CDR3 coding sequence is TGTGCCAGCAGCGTAGAGGGCAGGGGGCTCAACGAGCAGTACTTC.

The table lists this clone with a few counts. The V gene is TRBV18, the J gene TRBJ1-1, with a weak D call TRBD1 (5 bases). Germline V gives CDR1 KGHSH, CDR2 LQKENI. The CDR3 has 15 amino acids. The germline V and J ends were trimmed by 6 bases and 2 bases, with 16 bases remaining between them. CDR3 coding DNA: TGTGCCAGCTCCTTCCGACAGATCCAAAACACTGAAGCTTTCTTT. Protein: CASSFRQIQNTEAFF.

The genes are TRBV11-2 and TRBJ2-1, with 12 nucleotides matching TRBD2. The CDR3 is made up of 17 amino acids. Germline V gives CDR1 SGHAT, CDR2 FQNNGV. The V and J ends lost 5 bases and 5 bases, in that order; junction bases with no gene match: 10. The CDR3 nucleotides read TGTGCCAGCAGCCTTCCCGGACTAGCGGGATTTAACAATGAGCAGTTCTTC. It is translated as CASSLPGLAGFNNEQFF. The full variable domain, in which reference TRBV11-2 and TRBJ2-1 provide the parts outside the CDR3, is EAGVAQSPRYKIIEKRQSVAFWCNPISGHATLYWYQQILGQGPKLLIQFQNNGVVDDSQLPKDRFSAERLKGVDSTLKIQPAKLEDSAVYLCASSLPGLAGFNNEQFFGPGTRLTVL.

The genes are TRBV19 and TRBJ1-2; a weak D match, TRBD1 (5 bases). Germline-derived CDR1 and CDR2 are LNHDA and SQIVND (reference sequence). V was pared by 3 bases and J by 2 bases, with 13 bases between. There are 15 residues in the CDR3. The CDR3 protein is CASSMVQGNNYGYTF. Here the CDR3 DNA reads TGTGCCAGTAGTATGGTTCAGGGAAACAACTATGGCTACACCTTC.

The rearrangement uses TRBV7-9 and TRBJ2-7; possibly TRBD2 for D (6 bases). Germline lookup yields CDR1 SEHNR and CDR2 FQNEAQ (reference sequence). There are 15 residues in the CDR3. V shed 5 bases and J shed 0 bases, with 14 bases lying between them. In nucleotides, the CDR3 is TGTGCCAGCAGCCCGGCTAGCGCCTACTCCTACGAGCAGTACTTC. Protein product: CASSPASAYSYEQYF. The full variable domain, rest sourced from reference TRBV7-9 and TRBJ2-7, is DTGVSQNPRHKITKRGQNVTFRCDPISEHNRLYWYRQTLGQGPEFLTYFQNEAQLEKSRLLSDRFSAERPKGSFSTLEIQRTEQGDSAMYLCASSPASAYSYEQYFGPGTRLTVT.

The V gene is TRBV6-5, the J gene TRBJ2-1, with D possibly matching TRBD2 (7 bases). Trimming removed 3 bases from V and 6 bases from J, with 15 bases in between. Germline assignment: CDR1 MNHEY and CDR2 SVGAGI. The CDR3 runs to 15 residues. Written as DNA, the CDR3 is TGTGCCAGCAGTTATGGCGGGGGCAGGGGCAATGAGCAGTTCTTC. Translated: CASSYGGGRGNEQFF.

This rearrangement joins TRBV19 to TRBJ2-7; 8 nucleotides agree with TRBD1. V gave up 5 bases and J gave up 5 bases; unmatched junction bases: 17. CDR3 length: 17 residues. CDR1 and CDR2 from the germline V gene are LNHDA and SQIVND (reference sequence). The CDR3 nucleotides read TGTGCCAGTAGTCCCCACCCGGACAGGGAAATTGGAGACGAGCAGTACTTC. It encodes CASSPHPDREIGDEQYF.

The gene calls are TRBV11-2 and TRBJ2-7, with 13 bases identical to TRBD2. This CDR3 region has 15 residues. Looked up from germline, CDR1 is SGHAT and CDR2 is FQNNGV. The V and J ends lost 5 bases and 3 bases, in that order; junction bases with no gene match: 4. CDR3 in amino acids: CASSRTSGGGYEQYF. The CDR3 coding sequence is TGTGCCAGCAGCCGAACTAGCGGGGGGGGCTACGAGCAGTACTTC.

The sample holds a few counts of this clone. J is TRBJ2-2 and V is TRBV4-3; 7 bases agree with TRBD1. The CDR3 is made up of 15 amino acids. After removal of 2 bases from V and 4 bases from J, the junction contained 4 bases not matched to a gene. Germline V lookup: CDR1 LGHNA, CDR2 YSLEER. The CDR3 region has the DNA TGCGCCAGCAGCCAACAGACAGGGCCCACCGGGGAGCTGTTTTTT. This sequence encodes CASSQQTGPTGELFF.

This clone was recorded only once. The J gene is TRBJ2-1, the V gene TRBV11-3; 7 positions agree with TRBD2. The CDR3 is made up of 14 amino acids. CDR1 SGHNT and CDR2 YENEEA come from the germline V gene. Germline trimming cut 5 bases from V and 8 bases from J; bases unmatched to any gene: 9. In DNA form, the CDR3 reads TGTGCCAGCAGCCCTGGGAGGGTGCCTTATGAGCAGTTCTTC. Translation: CASSPGRVPYEQFF.

V and J are TRBV4-1 and TRBJ2-3; 10 nucleotides align to TRBD2. J lost 5 bases, V lost 0 bases, and 5 bases had no gene match. In germline, CDR1 is MGHRA, CDR2 YSYEKL. The CDR3 extends over 16 amino acids. DNA of the CDR3: TGCGCCAGCAGCCAAGAACTAGCGGGGACCGGAGATACGCAGTATTTT. It encodes CASSQELAGTGDTQYF.

The chain combines TRBV5-1 with TRBJ2-3; TRBD1 aligns across 7 bases. J gave up 4 bases and V 1 base, and 6 bases lay outside the gene matches. Per the germline V gene, CDR1 is SGHRS and CDR2 is YFSETQ. The CDR3 extends over 15 amino acids. CDR3 nucleotides: TGCGCCAGCAGCTTGACAGGGGCCCCCCCAGATACGCAGTATTTT. Translated, it gives CASSLTGAPPDTQYF.

V gene TRBV4-1 combines with J gene TRBJ1-4, with TRBD1 matching 7 bases. The CDR3 is 15 amino acids. The trim removed 3 bases at V and 5 bases at J, leaving 6 bases unmatched. Germline V gene sequence: CDR1 MGHRA, CDR2 YSYEKL. CDR3 loop: CASSHVDRANEKLFF. In nucleotides, the CDR3 is TGCGCCAGCAGCCATGTAGACAGGGCGAATGAAAAACTGTTTTTT.

The chain has TRBV4-3 and TRBJ2-1; D might be TRBD1 (5 bases). Trimming pared 0 bases from V and 3 bases from J, leaving 6 bases between. Germline assignment: CDR1 LGHNA and CDR2 YSLEER. The CDR3 extends over 14 amino acids. DNA for the CDR3: TGCGCCAGCAGCCAAGACAGGGACTACAATGAGCAGTTCTTC. This sequence encodes CASSQDRDYNEQFF.

The chain couples TRBV14 to TRBJ1-6, with TRBD1 as a possible D gene (5 bases). CDR3 length equals 15 residues. Germline V gene lookup returns CDR1 SGHDN and CDR2 FVKESK. Trimming removed 4 bases at V and 1 base at J, with 8 bases between. In DNA form, the CDR3 reads TGTGCCAGCAGCCTGGGGGGATCCTATAATTCACCCCTCCACTTT. It yields the protein CASSLGGSYNSPLHF.

V usage is TRBV5-4 and J usage is TRBJ2-1, with 7 bases identical to TRBD1. This CDR3 has 14 amino acids. V lost 4 bases to trimming and J lost 8 bases; unmatched junction nucleotides: 9. CDR1 and CDR2 from the germline V gene are SGHNT and YYREEE (reference sequence). The CDR3 nucleotides read TGTGCCAGCAGCCAGGACGACAGGGACGATGAGCAGTTCTTC. Its translation: CASSQDDRDDEQFF.

V gene TRBV5-1 combines with J gene TRBJ1-2, with D uncertain. Germline loops: CDR1 SGHRS, CDR2 YFSETQ. Trimming took 5 bases from V and 6 from J, leaving 17 bases between them. The CDR3 loop spans 14 amino acids. The CDR3, as DNA: TGCGCCAGCAGTTCCCAACCCCCCCTAGATGGCTACACCTTC. It is translated as CASSSQPPLDGYTF.

V is TRBV5-4 and J is TRBJ2-1; 8 nucleotides agree with TRBD1. The germline V gene has CDR1 SGHNT and CDR2 YYREEE (reference sequence). Unmatched junction bases numbered 7, after V lost 4 bases and J lost 4 bases. The CDR3 totals 15 residues. CDR3 amino acids: CASSIGQGGYNEQFF. The CDR3 DNA follows: TGTGCCAGCAGCATTGGACAGGGCGGGTACAATGAGCAGTTCTTC.

This clone was found once. J is TRBJ1-2 and V is TRBV4-1; 10 positions match TRBD1. Germline trimming cut 1 base from V and 4 bases from J; bases unmatched to any gene: 0. Per the germline V gene, CDR1 is MGHRA and CDR2 is YSYEKL. This CDR3 region has 14 residues. DNA of the CDR3: TGCGCCAGCAGCCAAGGGGACAGGGGCTATGGCTACACCTTC. It codes for CASSQGDRGYGYTF.